Listed below are T cell receptor beta chains from one sample, sequenced in a study of T-cell reconstitution after alpha-beta-depleted transplantation in children. From the PCR reads, TCRdb called clonotypes with MiXCR, one entry per CDR3 protein. This table has around 530,000 distinct CDR3 sequences, 30% to 35% appearing once. The material sequenced was PBMCs from the stem cell graft donor, taken from the stem cell graft. These receptors came from a human donor who donated a stem cell graft to a child with aplastic anemia. CDR3s include the opening cysteine and the closing phenylalanine or tryptophan. Fields, in order: J gene, V gene, clone size, D gene, CDR3 length, CDR3 protein, CDR3 DNA. The D gene is left open where the match is weak. Clone size is not always given. Where it is, it says once, few, many or a class for expanded clones.

j_gene: TRBJ2-7
v_gene: TRBV11-3
abundance: .
d_gene: .
len: 12
CDR3aa: CASSLVMGEQYF
CDR3nt: TGTGCCAGCAGCTTAGTCATGGGAGAGCAGTACTTC

j_gene: TRBJ1-1
v_gene: TRBV12-3/TRBV12-4
abundance: many
d_gene: .
len: 12
CDR3aa: CASSFGGTEAFF
CDR3nt: TGTGCCAGCAGTTTTGGGGGGACTGAAGCTTTCTTT

j_gene: TRBJ1-5
v_gene: TRBV18
abundance: .
d_gene: TRBD1
len: 18
CDR3aa: CASSPPNSQGRSNQPQHF
CDR3nt: TGTGCCAGCTCACCACCCAACTCACAGGGGAGAAGCAATCAGCCCCAGCATTTT

j_gene: TRBJ1-4
v_gene: TRBV14
abundance: .
d_gene: .
len: 17
CDR3aa: CASSHRSDTVGVEKLFF
CDR3nt: TGTGCCAGCAGCCATCGATCGGATACAGTCGGGGTTGAAAAACTGTTTTTT

j_gene: TRBJ2-7
v_gene: TRBV20-1
abundance: few
d_gene: TRBD2
len: 15
CDR3aa: CSASELAGASYEQYF
CDR3nt: TGCAGTGCTAGCGAACTAGCGGGTGCCTCCTACGAGCAGTACTTC

j_gene: TRBJ2-1
v_gene: TRBV24-1
abundance: .
d_gene: TRBD2
len: 16
CDR3aa: CATSDQGRGAYNEQFF
CDR3nt: TGTGCCACCAGTGACCAGGGACGGGGGGCCTACAATGAGCAGTTCTTC

j_gene: TRBJ2-7
v_gene: TRBV20-1
abundance: few
d_gene: .
len: 12
CDR3aa: CSASRQIYEQYF
CDR3nt: TGCAGTGCTAGTCGGCAGATCTACGAGCAGTACTTC

j_gene: TRBJ1-1
v_gene: TRBV5-6
abundance: .
d_gene: TRBD1
len: 16
CDR3aa: CASSFLETGIGTEAFF
CDR3nt: TGTGCCAGCAGCTTCCTAGAGACAGGGATCGGCACTGAAGCTTTCTTT

j_gene: TRBJ2-7
v_gene: TRBV28
abundance: few
d_gene: TRBD1
len: 15
CDR3aa: CASSDPGTGPYEQYF
CDR3nt: TGTGCCAGCAGTGATCCCGGGACAGGGCCCTACGAGCAGTACTTC

j_gene: TRBJ2-1
v_gene: TRBV7-8
abundance: few
d_gene: .
len: 18
CDR3aa: CASSLGGTGLDFYNEQFF
CDR3nt: TGTGCCAGCAGCTTAGGAGGTACAGGCCTCGATTTTTACAATGAGCAGTTCTTC

j_gene: TRBJ2-3
v_gene: TRBV27
abundance: .
d_gene: .
len: 15
CDR3aa: CASSSRVVTKDTQYF
CDR3nt: TGTGCCAGCAGTTCTAGGGTGGTCACGAAAGATACGCAGTATTTT

j_gene: TRBJ2-1
v_gene: TRBV7-9
abundance: .
d_gene: .
len: 16
CDR3aa: CASSFTRDNSYNEQFF
CDR3nt: TGTGCCAGCAGCTTCACCCGGGACAACTCCTACAATGAGCAGTTCTTC

j_gene: TRBJ2-7
v_gene: TRBV20-1
abundance: .
d_gene: .
len: 11
CDR3aa: CSAEGTDEQYF
CDR3nt: TGCAGTGCTGAGGGTACCGACGAGCAGTACTTC

j_gene: TRBJ1-3
v_gene: TRBV27
abundance: few
d_gene: .
len: 13
CDR3aa: CASSQSSGNTIYF
CDR3nt: TGTGCCAGCAGTCAGAGCTCTGGAAACACCATATATTTT

j_gene: TRBJ1-2
v_gene: TRBV7-9
abundance: .
d_gene: .
len: 12
CDR3aa: CASSPREYGYTF
CDR3nt: TGTGCCAGCAGCCCCCGAGAATATGGCTACACCTTC

j_gene: TRBJ1-2
v_gene: TRBV29-1
abundance: .
d_gene: TRBD1
len: 13
CDR3aa: CSVEGQGMGGYTF
CDR3nt: TGCAGCGTTGAAGGACAGGGGATGGGTGGCTACACCTTC

j_gene: TRBJ2-1
v_gene: TRBV12-3/TRBV12-4
abundance: many
d_gene: .
len: 14
CDR3aa: CASSSRPANNEQFF
CDR3nt: TGTGCCAGCAGCTCCCGGCCCGCGAACAATGAGCAGTTCTTC

j_gene: TRBJ2-7
v_gene: TRBV7-9
abundance: .
d_gene: .
len: 15
CDR3aa: CASSPRPGPGNEQYF
CDR3nt: TGTGCCAGCAGCCCCCGACCCGGCCCAGGGAACGAGCAGTACTTC

j_gene: TRBJ1-1
v_gene: TRBV28
abundance: .
d_gene: .
len: 12
CDR3aa: CASEHPNTEAFF
CDR3nt: TGTGCCAGCGAACATCCGAACACTGAAGCTTTCTTT

j_gene: TRBJ1-5
v_gene: TRBV20-1
abundance: few
d_gene: TRBD1
len: 12
CDR3aa: CSAGDSPQPQHF
CDR3nt: TGCAGTGCTGGGGACAGTCCTCAGCCCCAGCATTTT

j_gene: TRBJ1-3
v_gene: TRBV5-6
abundance: few
d_gene: .
len: 15
CDR3aa: CASSPSWTSGNTIYF
CDR3nt: TGTGCCAGCAGCCCCTCGTGGACCTCTGGAAACACCATATATTTT

j_gene: TRBJ2-5
v_gene: TRBV29-1
abundance: .
d_gene: .
len: 12
CDR3aa: CSGPGNQETQYF
CDR3nt: TGCAGCGGGCCCGGGAACCAAGAGACCCAGTACTTC

j_gene: TRBJ2-1
v_gene: TRBV3-1
abundance: .
d_gene: TRBD1
len: 16
CDR3aa: CASSSRTGTGYNEQFF
CDR3nt: TGTGCCAGCAGCTCCCGGACCGGGACAGGATACAATGAGCAGTTCTTC

j_gene: TRBJ2-3
v_gene: TRBV25-1
abundance: .
d_gene: .
len: 14
CDR3aa: CASSEWKGTDTQYF
CDR3nt: TGTGCCAGCAGTGAATGGAAAGGGACAGATACGCAGTATTTT

j_gene: TRBJ2-5
v_gene: TRBV20-1
abundance: .
d_gene: .
len: 14
CDR3aa: CSARGGQGVGTQYF
CDR3nt: TGCAGTGCTAGGGGGGGGCAGGGAGTTGGGACCCAGTACTTC

j_gene: TRBJ2-5
v_gene: TRBV12-3/TRBV12-4
abundance: few
d_gene: TRBD2
len: 16
CDR3aa: CASSLAGLGGQETQYF
CDR3nt: TGTGCCAGCAGTTTAGCGGGACTAGGGGGACAAGAGACCCAGTACTTC

j_gene: TRBJ2-1
v_gene: TRBV7-9
abundance: .
d_gene: .
len: 14
CDR3aa: CASSSPGPKYEQFF
CDR3nt: TGTGCCAGCAGCTCCCCGGGCCCCAAGTATGAGCAGTTCTTC

j_gene: TRBJ2-1
v_gene: TRBV6-1
abundance: .
d_gene: TRBD2
len: 18
CDR3aa: CASSRLAGARGVYNEQFF
CDR3nt: TGTGCCAGCAGCAGGTTAGCGGGAGCCCGAGGGGTATACAATGAGCAGTTCTTC

j_gene: TRBJ2-5
v_gene: TRBV7-6
abundance: .
d_gene: .
len: 14
CDR3aa: CASSLVQGRGTQYF
CDR3nt: TGTGCCAGCAGCTTGGTTCAGGGGCGGGGGACCCAGTACTTC

j_gene: TRBJ1-1
v_gene: TRBV5-4
abundance: .
d_gene: .
len: 15
CDR3aa: CASSPDSVVDTEAFF
CDR3nt: TGTGCCAGCAGCCCGGACTCTGTGGTGGACACTGAAGCTTTCTTT

j_gene: TRBJ1-1
v_gene: TRBV25-1
abundance: .
d_gene: TRBD1
len: 14
CDR3aa: CASSETGVGTEAFF
CDR3nt: TGTGCCAGCAGTGAAACAGGGGTTGGGACTGAAGCTTTCTTT

j_gene: TRBJ2-6
v_gene: TRBV29-1
abundance: few
d_gene: .
len: 16
CDR3aa: CSVISDKNSGANVLTF
CDR3nt: TGCAGCGTTATTTCGGACAAAAACTCTGGGGCCAACGTCCTGACTTTC

j_gene: TRBJ2-7
v_gene: TRBV9
abundance: .
d_gene: TRBD1
len: 14
CDR3aa: CASSPWDRTYEQYF
CDR3nt: TGTGCCAGCAGCCCCTGGGACAGGACCTACGAGCAGTACTTC

j_gene: TRBJ2-7
v_gene: TRBV21-1
abundance: .
d_gene: .
len: 16
CDR3aa: CASSKGQNWTPYEQYF
CDR3nt: TGTGCCAGCAGCAAAGGGCAGAACTGGACCCCCTACGAGCAGTACTTC

j_gene: TRBJ1-5
v_gene: TRBV12-3/TRBV12-4
abundance: few
d_gene: .
len: 14
CDR3aa: CASSFRAEQQPQHF
CDR3nt: TGTGCCAGCAGTTTTAGGGCGGAGCAGCAGCCCCAGCATTTT

j_gene: TRBJ2-2
v_gene: TRBV5-1
abundance: few
d_gene: .
len: 17
CDR3aa: CASTTGLLQGITGELFF
CDR3nt: TGCGCCAGCACCACGGGACTCCTTCAGGGAATCACCGGGGAGCTGTTTTTT

j_gene: TRBJ1-4
v_gene: TRBV5-1
abundance: .
d_gene: .
len: 14
CDR3aa: CASSLAERNEKLFF
CDR3nt: TGCGCCAGCAGCTTGGCGGAGAGGAATGAAAAACTGTTTTTT

j_gene: TRBJ2-3
v_gene: TRBV4-1
abundance: .
d_gene: .
len: 15
CDR3aa: CASSQEVGIPDTQYF
CDR3nt: TGCGCCAGCAGCCAAGAAGTAGGGATCCCAGATACGCAGTATTTT

j_gene: TRBJ2-5
v_gene: TRBV6-5
abundance: .
d_gene: .
len: 14
CDR3aa: CASSYQAGEETQYF
CDR3nt: TGTGCCAGCAGTTACCAAGCAGGGGAAGAGACCCAGTACTTC

j_gene: TRBJ1-4
v_gene: TRBV6-1
abundance: once
d_gene: .
len: 14
CDR3aa: CASSPGFQDEKLFF
CDR3nt: TGTGCCAGCAGCCCAGGGTTTCAGGATGAAAAACTGTTTTTT

j_gene: TRBJ1-1
v_gene: TRBV30
abundance: .
d_gene: .
len: 15
CDR3aa: CAWTSRNRKNTEAFF
CDR3nt: TGTGCCTGGACCTCACGTAACAGGAAGAACACTGAAGCTTTCTTT

j_gene: TRBJ2-1
v_gene: TRBV5-6
abundance: few
d_gene: .
len: 12
CDR3aa: CASSSYLHEQFF
CDR3nt: TGTGCCAGCAGCTCGTATCTCCATGAGCAGTTCTTC

j_gene: TRBJ2-5
v_gene: TRBV4-3
abundance: .
d_gene: .
len: 12
CDR3aa: CASSRPPGAQYF
CDR3nt: TGCGCCAGCAGCCGCCCGCCAGGGGCCCAGTACTTC

j_gene: TRBJ2-1
v_gene: TRBV25-1
abundance: .
d_gene: .
len: 17
CDR3aa: CASSAPGGGQSYNEQFF
CDR3nt: TGTGCCAGCAGTGCCCCTGGGGGGGGACAGAGCTACAATGAGCAGTTCTTC

j_gene: TRBJ2-1
v_gene: TRBV6-5
abundance: .
d_gene: .
len: 15
CDR3aa: CASSYSKLGRNEQFF
CDR3nt: TGTGCCAGCAGTTACTCGAAACTAGGCCGCAATGAGCAGTTCTTC

j_gene: TRBJ2-3
v_gene: TRBV5-6
abundance: .
d_gene: TRBD2
len: 14
CDR3aa: CASSLAGATGTQYF
CDR3nt: TGTGCCAGCAGCCTAGCGGGAGCGACCGGTACGCAGTATTTT